This T cell receptor (beta chain) came from a study of immune evolution from preneoplasia to lung adenocarcinoma. The ends lost 1 base at V and 7 bases at J; junction bases unmatched: 6. The germline CDR1 and CDR2 sequences are SGHNT and YYREEE (reference sequence). CDR3 length: 15 amino acids. As regards this clone: Its antigen is not identified.

Between about 2014 and 2018, patients underwent resection in Japan or China. Study-level points and caveats: Later-stage lesions seemingly showed higher T cell density and diversity than normal lung.

The method was immunoSEQ multiplex PCR; TCRdb's version includes in-frame clones alone and lacks a portion of them. The sample includes around 7,900 clones, roughly 78% seen only once; the top ten take 7.4%. This sequence joins TRBV5-4 and TRBJ2-1, with 9 bases matching TRBD2. This sequence originates from a person in their 70s with lung adenocarcinoma. The specimen sequenced was FFPE adjacent normal lung tissue. CDR3 bases: TGTGCCAGCAGCTTGAGTAGCGGGAGAAGAAATGAGCAGTTCTTC. This encodes CASSLSSGRRNEQFF.